This T cell receptor beta chain was sequenced for a study of OX40 agonist ivuxolimab in advanced cancers. As for the study more broadly: The costimulatory receptor OX40 (CD134) was targeted by ivuxolimab, a fully human IgG2 agonistic monoclonal antibody. The monotherapy dose-escalation portion (N of about 47 patients) of the phase I ivuxolimab trial is reported in the paper. Intravenous ivuxolimab was administered to patients every 2 weeks at six dose levels: 0.01, 0.1, 0.3, 1.5, 3 and 10 mg/kg. Among the roughly 52 dose-escalation patients, around 19 had hepatocellular carcinoma, 15 or so melanoma, 9 renal cell carcinoma and 9 head and neck cancer. The point of sequencing TCRbeta in the periphery was to test whether ivuxolimab changed TCR sequence diversity and drove clonal T-cell expansion. In the dose-escalation cohort, more than 75% of patients were male, and the mean age was approximately 60 years, with a range of about 23 to 85. Prior anti-PD-1, anti-PD-L1 or anti-CTLA-4 therapy was permitted, and approximately 41% of dose-escalation patients had received checkpoint inhibitors. Partial responses occurred in three dose-escalation patients, of whom one had hepatocellular carcinoma and two had cutaneous melanoma.

To sequence the TCRbeta CDR3 region, genomic DNA was isolated from the sorted cells. TCRbeta CDR3 regions were sequenced using the immunoSEQ Assay. TCRdb took this table from immuneACCESS and kept in-frame rearrangements with V and J called. Such tables lack part of the clones; where checked against another copy, unresolved V genes explain under half of the gap, and the rest is unexplained. The sample records roughly 110,000 clones, 90% of which are singletons. The ten most abundant clones make up around 0.48% of the sample. Patients with autoimmune disease history or receiving systemic immunosuppression were excluded from the trial. Peripheral blood for TCR sequencing was drawn from every dose cohort at baseline, at cycle 4 day 1 and at cycle 7 day 1. The samples were drawn from a first-in-human, open-label, multicenter phase I dose-escalation trial of ivuxolimab. Adults with locally advanced or metastatic melanoma, renal cell carcinoma, hepatocellular carcinoma or head and neck squamous cell carcinoma were enrolled in the trial. Before TCR sequencing, CD4+ T cells and CD8+ T cells were sorted from peripheral blood as separate populations.

As encoded in the germline V gene, CDR1 is SGDLS while CDR2 is YYNGEE. The trim is 0 bases for V and 4 bases for J, with a gap of 14 bases between the germline ends. The CDR3 measures 15 amino acids from cysteine to phenylalanine. CDR3 DNA is the only sequence kept; it has 45 bases, read in frame from the first base. Details on this clone: Its antigen specificity is not known. Base-call qualities are not available, and no considerably larger clone is one nucleotide away.

Broader findings and caveats from the paper: On average, CD8+ T cells showed more expanded clones than CD4+ T cells after ivuxolimab. Low levels of normalized T-cell clonal expansion were also shown by some nonresponding patients. At doses of 0.1 to 3.0 mg/kg, clonal expansion of both CD4+ and CD8+ T cells in blood was seen between baseline and week 6. Antigen specificity was not determined for the clonally expanded peripheral T cells. Partial responders in the 0.1-3.0 mg/kg groups had among the lowest normalized peripheral clonal expansion, especially among CD8+ T cells.

The TCR originated in an adult with an advanced solid tumor such as melanoma, head and neck, liver or kidney cancer. The sequences come from CD4+ or CD8+ T cells sorted from blood, collected in a trial of the OX40 agonist ivuxolimab. The sequence links TRBV9 to TRBJ2-7; a weak D assignment points to TRBD2 (5 bases agree). The CDR3 protein sequence reads: CASSVGGGEVYEQYF. The bases are TGTGCCAGCAGCGTAGGAGGAGGTGAAGTTTACGAGCAGTACTTC.